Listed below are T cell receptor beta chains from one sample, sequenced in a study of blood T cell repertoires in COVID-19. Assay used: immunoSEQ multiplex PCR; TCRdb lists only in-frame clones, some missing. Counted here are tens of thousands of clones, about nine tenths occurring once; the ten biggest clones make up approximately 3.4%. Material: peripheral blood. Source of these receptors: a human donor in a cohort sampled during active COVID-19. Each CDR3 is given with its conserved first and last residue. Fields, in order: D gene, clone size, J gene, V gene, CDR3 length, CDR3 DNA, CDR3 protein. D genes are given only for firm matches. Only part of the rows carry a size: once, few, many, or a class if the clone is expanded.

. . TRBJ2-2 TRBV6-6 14 TGTGCCAGCAGGGGCCAGGGACTCACCGGGGAGCTGTTTTTT CASRGQGLTGELFF
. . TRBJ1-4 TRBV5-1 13 TGCGCCAGCAGCGTCACAGATAATGAAAAACTGTTTTTT CASSVTDNEKLFF
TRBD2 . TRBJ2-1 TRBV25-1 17 TGTGCCAGCGGGGGGGCTAGCGGGAGGGCCGGGGAGGATGAGCAGTTCTTC CASGGASGRAGEDEQFF
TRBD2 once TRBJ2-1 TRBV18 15 TGTGCCAGCTCACCTGGGACTAGCGGGACTGATGAGCAGTTCTTC CASSPGTSGTDEQFF
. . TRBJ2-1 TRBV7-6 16 TGTGCCAGCAGCCTTCAGGTCAGGCCACCCTACAATGAGCAGTTCTTC CASSLQVRPPYNEQFF
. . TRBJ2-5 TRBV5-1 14 TGCGCCAGCAGCTTTAATGTGAGTCCGGAGACCCAGTACTTC CASSFNVSPETQYF
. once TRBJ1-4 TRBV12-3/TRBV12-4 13 TGTGCCAGTACTGAAAGGGGTCGAGAAAAACTGTTTTTT CASTERGREKLFF
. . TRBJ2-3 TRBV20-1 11 TGCAGCGAGGGCATAGTAGATACGCAGTATTTT CSEGIVDTQYF
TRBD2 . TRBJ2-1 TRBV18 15 TGTGCCAGCTCACCACCGGGACTAGCGGACAATGAGCAGTTCTTC CASSPPGLADNEQFF
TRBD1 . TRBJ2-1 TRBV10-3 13 TGTGCCATCAGGGGAAGACAGGGCGATGAGCAGTTCTTC CAIRGRQGDEQFF
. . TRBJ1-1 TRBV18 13 TGTGCCAGCTCGTACAAAAAGAACACTGAAGCTTTCTTT CASSYKKNTEAFF
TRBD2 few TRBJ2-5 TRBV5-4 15 TGTGCCAGCAGCTTGAGGACTAGCGGCGAAGAGACCCAGTACTTC CASSLRTSGEETQYF
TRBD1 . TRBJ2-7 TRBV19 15 TGTGCCAGTAGTATTGGGAACAGGGGCTCCTACGAGCAGTACTTC CASSIGNRGSYEQYF
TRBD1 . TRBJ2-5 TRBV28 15 TGTGCCAGCAGTCCACAGGGGGCGGTTTGGGAGACCCAGTACTTC CASSPQGAVWETQYF
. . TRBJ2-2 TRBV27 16 TGTGCCAGCAGAACAGACAGGACTGCGAACACCGGGGAGCTGTTTTTT CASRTDRTANTGELFF
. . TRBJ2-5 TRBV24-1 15 TGTGCCACCAGTGATTCGCTTGGCCAGCAAGAGACCCAGTACTTC CATSDSLGQQETQYF
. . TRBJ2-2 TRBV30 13 TGTGCCTGGAGTGTCGGGACTGCCGGGGAGCTGTTTTTT CAWSVGTAGELFF
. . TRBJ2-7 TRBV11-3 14 TGTGCCAGCAGCTTAGAAGCCTCCACCTCCGAGCAGTACTTC CASSLEASTSEQYF
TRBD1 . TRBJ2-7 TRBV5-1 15 TGCGCCAGCAGCTTGGATGGACAGGGGAGCCGCGAGCAGTACTTC CASSLDGQGSREQYF
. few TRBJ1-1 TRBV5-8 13 TGTGCCAGCAGCTTCTACCCGAACACTGAAGCTTTCTTT CASSFYPNTEAFF